The 20 T cell receptor beta chains below all came from one sample that was sequenced in a study of PD-L1 blockade in urothelial cancer. Sequencing was performed with immunoSEQ multiplex PCR; in TCRdb, only in-frame clones are kept and a portion is missing. The table shows around 130,000 clones, with roughly 84% occurring only once. The time point denotes: pretreatment peripheral blood. The specimen was PBMCs, collected around atezolizumab (anti-PD-L1) treatment. These receptors all stem from a man aged 50-59 years with urothelial cancer.

Remarks on this clone: The sample holds other DNA sequences that translate to the same CDR3. The V and J genes are TRBV7-2 and TRBJ2-1, with D tentatively TRBD2 (6 bases). The CDR3 has 13 residues. Trimming removed 0 bases from V and 6 bases from J, with 6 bases in between. CDR1 is SGHTA, CDR2 FQGNSA, per germline. In DNA, the CDR3 is TGTGCCAGCAGCTTAGCGGGACTCAATGAGCAGTTCTTC. Its protein is CASSLAGLNEQFF.

The chain combines TRBV7-8 with TRBJ2-1; 8 bases match TRBD2. The CDR3 is 17 residues long. With 5 bases clipped from V and 5 bases from J, the junction kept 14 bases outside the gene matches. Per the germline V gene, CDR1 is SGHVS and CDR2 is FQNEAQ. CDR3 residues: CASSTSGGSGKNNEQFF. The CDR3 nucleotides are TGTGCCAGCAGCACTTCCGGCGGTAGCGGGAAAAACAATGAGCAGTTCTTC.

The CDR3 nucleotides read TGTGCCAGCAGCTTAGGGACAGGGCAATCGGAGACCCAGTACTTC. Translating gives CASSLGTGQSETQYF. The J gene is TRBJ2-5, the V gene TRBV7-9; 8 bases agree with TRBD1. There are 15 residues in the CDR3. Germline loops: CDR1 SEHNR, CDR2 FQNEAQ (reference sequence). With 1 base clipped from V and 5 bases from J, the junction kept 6 bases outside the gene matches.

The genes are TRBV7-9 and TRBJ2-2; TRBD2 aligns across 9 bases. The ends lost 4 bases at V and 7 bases at J; junction bases unmatched: 10. Germline V lookup: CDR1 SEHNR, CDR2 FQNEAQ (reference sequence). This CDR3 has 16 residues. DNA for the CDR3: TGTGCCAGCAGCTCGGGAGCGGGAGGTCGTCACGGGGAGCTGTTTTTT. Amino acid sequence: CASSSGAGGRHGELFF. Filled out from reference TRBV7-9 and TRBJ2-2, the complete variable domain reads DTGVSQNPRHKITKRGQNVTFRCDPISEHNRLYWYRQTLGQGPEFLTYFQNEAQLEKSRLLSDRFSAERPKGSFSTLEIQRTEQGDSAMYLCASSSGAGGRHGELFFGEGSRLTVL.

J is TRBJ1-2 and V is TRBV27, with 7 bases matching TRBD1. CDR3 size: 15 residues. The V segment lost 4 bases and the J segment 0 bases; nucleotides outside the gene matches: 5. The germline V gene has CDR1 MNHEY and CDR2 SMNVEV (reference sequence). The CDR3 reads CASSYTTGSNYGYTF. The CDR3 nucleotides are TGTGCCAGCAGTTACACGACAGGGTCTAACTATGGCTACACCTTC.

CDR3 amino acids: CASSSRGAYEQYF. The CDR3 coding sequence is TGTGCCAGCAGCTCCAGGGGGGCCTACGAGCAGTACTTC. The chain uses TRBV11-2 and TRBJ2-7, with D possibly TRBD1 on 7 matching bases. Germline CDR1 SGHAT, CDR2 FQNNGV. CDR3 size: 13 residues. Trimming cost V 4 bases and J 2 bases, with 9 bases left between them.

The V call is TRBV5-8, the J call TRBJ2-1, with D tentatively TRBD2 (6 bases). In germline, CDR1 is SGHTS, CDR2 YDEGEE. Trimming left V 10 bases short and J 5 bases short, with 10 bases between. The CDR3 spans 11 residues. The CDR3 DNA reads TGTGCCTCCCCGGGGGACAATGAGCAGTTCTTC. As protein: CASPGDNEQFF. The variable domain in full, with the rest retrieved from reference TRBV5-8 and TRBJ2-1, is EAGVTQSPTHLIKTRGQQATLRCSPISGHTSVYWYQQALGLGLQFLLWYDEGEERNRGNFPPRFSGRQFPNYSSELNVNALELEDSALYLCASPGDNEQFFGPGTRLTVL.

The genes are TRBV6-5 and TRBJ1-1; the D is unclear. This CDR3 spans 12 amino acids. Trimming took 5 bases from V and 0 from J, leaving 4 bases between them. CDR1 is MNHEY, CDR2 SVGAGI, per germline. The CDR3 nucleotides are TGTGCCAGCAGTGCAGTGAACACTGAAGCTTTCTTT. It codes for CASSAVNTEAFF.

This chain connects TRBV30 to TRBJ1-4; D not resolved. Per germline, CDR1 GTSNPN and CDR2 SVGIG (reference sequence). This CDR3 spans 13 amino acids. Trimming left V 3 bases short and J 7 bases short, with 12 bases between. The CDR3 reads CAWRQQSGEKLFF. The CDR3 nucleotides are TGTGCCTGGAGGCAACAGTCTGGTGAAAAACTGTTTTTT. Based on the CDR3 plus reference TRBV30 and TRBJ1-4, the full variable domain is SQTIHQWPATLVQPVGSPLSLECTVEGTSNPNLYWYRQAAGRGLQLLFYSVGIGQISSEVPQNLSASRPQDRQFILSSKKLLLSDSGFYLCAWRQQSGEKLFFGSGTQLSVL.

This chain connects TRBV7-2 to TRBJ2-2; the match to TRBD2 covers 10 bases. CDR1 is SGHTA and CDR2 is FQGNSA in the germline V gene. J gave up 5 bases and V 5 bases, and 8 bases lay outside the gene matches. This CDR3 spans 16 amino acids. The CDR3 protein is CASSPPNSGRTGELFF. The CDR3 DNA reads as TGTGCCAGCAGCCCACCGAATAGCGGGAGGACCGGGGAGCTGTTTTTT.

This rearrangement joins TRBV5-1 to TRBJ2-1, with 11 bases aligning to TRBD1. Per germline, CDR1 SGHRS and CDR2 YFSETQ. The CDR3 is made up of 15 amino acids. The V and J ends lost 4 bases and 6 bases, in that order; junction bases with no gene match: 6. The chain's CDR3 is CASSHGTGGLNEQFF. The CDR3 DNA sequence: TGCGCCAGCAGCCATGGGACAGGGGGTCTCAATGAGCAGTTCTTC.

The V gene is TRBV9, the J gene TRBJ2-3; 10 nucleotides agree with TRBD1. The CDR3 runs 15 residues. Germline V gene lookup returns CDR1 SGDLS and CDR2 YYNGEE. After removal of 3 bases from V and 3 bases from J, the junction contained 4 bases not matched to a gene. CDR3 sequence: CASSGQGAKTDTQYF. DNA of the CDR3: TGTGCCAGCAGCGGACAGGGGGCGAAAACAGATACGCAGTATTTT.

The chain joins TRBV2 to TRBJ2-7; possible D gene TRBD1, 6 bases. Germline CDR1 is SNHLY and CDR2 is FYNNEI. V was shortened by 7 bases and J by 2 bases, with 15 bases between the two germline ends. The CDR3 totals 14 residues. For the CDR3, the DNA is TGTGCCAGCAAAGGCAGGGGAATTCCCTACGAGCAGTACTTC. Encoded protein: CASKGRGIPYEQYF.

The chain carries TRBV6-5 and TRBJ2-7; TRBD1 matches 7 bases. Germline trimming cut 7 bases from V and 2 bases from J; bases unmatched to any gene: 8. The CDR3 loop spans 14 amino acids. In germline, CDR1 is MNHEY, CDR2 SVGAGI. Here the CDR3 reads CASTQDREPYEQYF. CDR3 nucleotides: TGTGCCAGCACCCAAGACAGGGAACCCTACGAGCAGTACTTC.

This clone was found a few times. The chain recombines TRBV18 with TRBJ1-5, with D unclear. Germline V gene sequence: CDR1 KGHSH, CDR2 LQKENI. The germline V and J ends were trimmed by 2 bases and 5 bases, with 10 bases remaining between them. The CDR3 spans 14 residues. The CDR3 sequence is CASSPIGGDQPQHF. The CDR3, as DNA: TGTGCCAGCTCACCAATTGGCGGGGATCAGCCCCAGCATTTT.

This chain connects TRBV9 to TRBJ2-7; 7 bases align to TRBD1. The length of the CDR3 is 16 residues. Germline V gene data show CDR1 as SGDLS and CDR2 as YYNGEE. The junction had 9 bases not matched to a gene; V was cut back by 0 bases and J by 3 bases. Written as DNA, the CDR3 is TGTGCCAGCAGCGTAGGACCCGGACAGGACTTCTACGAGCAGTACTTC. This codes for CASSVGPGQDFYEQYF.

The sample holds one count of this clone. The chain recombines TRBV28 with TRBJ2-3; D gene unclear. This CDR3 is 13 amino acids long. From germline, CDR1 is MDHEN and CDR2 SYDVKM. V was shortened by 5 bases and J by 10 bases, with 16 bases between the two germline ends. CDR3 nucleotides: TGTGCCAGCAGTACCCAAAACTACTTGGCGCAGTATTTT. It is translated as CASSTQNYLAQYF.

In regard to this clone: An end of the junction does not agree with germline; a read error may underlie this. This rearrangement joins TRBV28 to TRBJ1-3; 7 nucleotides agree with TRBD1. CDR3 length: 14 residues. The germline CDR1 and CDR2 sequences are MDHEN and SYDVKM. The CDR3: CATSREGARNTIYF. In DNA, the CDR3 is TGTGCCACCAGTCGCGAGGGGGCTAGAAACACCATATATTTT. The full variable domain, rest sourced from reference TRBV28 and TRBJ1-3, is DVKVTQSSRYLVKRTGEKVFLECVQDMDHENMFWYRQDPGLGLRLIYFSYDVKMKEKGDIPEGYSVSREKKERFSLILESASTNQTSMYLCATSREGARNTIYFGEGSWLTVV.

V is TRBV28 and J is TRBJ2-3; TRBD2 aligns across 13 bases. After removal of 5 bases from V and 2 bases from J, the junction contained 13 bases not matched to a gene. Germline CDR1 and CDR2: MDHEN and SYDVKM. The CDR3 contains 19 residues. For the CDR3, the DNA is TGTGCCAGCAGTCCAGGGACTAGCGGGACCTACCACTCCACAGATACGCAGTATTTT. The encoded protein is CASSPGTSGTYHSTDTQYF.

This sequence joins TRBV6-1 and TRBJ2-1; the D gene is possibly TRBD2 (6 bases). V lost 3 bases and J 2 bases, leaving 11 bases between the germline ends. Germline CDR1 is MNHNS and CDR2 is SASEGT. This CDR3 is built from 15 residues. DNA for the CDR3: TGTGCCAGCAGTGATAGCGGAGAAGCCTACAATGAGCAGTTCTTC. Translated: CASSDSGEAYNEQFF.